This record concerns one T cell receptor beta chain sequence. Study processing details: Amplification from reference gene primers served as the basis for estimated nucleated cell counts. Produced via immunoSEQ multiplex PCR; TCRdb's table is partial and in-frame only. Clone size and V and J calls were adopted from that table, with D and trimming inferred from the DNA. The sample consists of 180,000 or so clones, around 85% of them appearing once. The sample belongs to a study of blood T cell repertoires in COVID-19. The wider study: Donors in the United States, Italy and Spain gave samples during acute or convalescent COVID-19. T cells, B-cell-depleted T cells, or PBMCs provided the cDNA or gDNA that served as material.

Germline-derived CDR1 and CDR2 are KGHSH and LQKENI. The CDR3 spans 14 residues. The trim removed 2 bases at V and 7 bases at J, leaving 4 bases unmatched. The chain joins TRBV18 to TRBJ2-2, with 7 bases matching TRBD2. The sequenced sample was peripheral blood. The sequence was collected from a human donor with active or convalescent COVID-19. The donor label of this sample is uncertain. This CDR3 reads CASSPTLAHGELFF. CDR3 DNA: TGTGCCAGCTCACCAACACTAGCGCACGGGGAGCTGTTTTTT.